The T cell receptor (beta chain) described here comes from a study of PD-1 blockade in classical Hodgkin lymphoma. Study conclusions and caveats: According to reports, newly diagnosed patients had lower baseline TCR diversity than healthy donors, and relapsed/refractory patients had lower baseline TCR diversity still. Newly diagnosed patients and complete responders had comparable diversity at baseline.

For this clone: Its specificity is not known.

Trimming pared 8 bases from V and 10 bases from J, leaving 14 bases between. The CDR3 runs 12 residues. Per germline, CDR1 MNHEY and CDR2 SMNVEV (reference sequence). Each and every patient relapsed after autologous stem cell transplantation, and patients got differing brentuximab vedotin exposure. Produced via immunoSEQ multiplex PCR; TCRdb's table is partial and in-frame only. The profile shows tens of thousands of clones, approximately 92% of them singletons. This clonotype was sampled from a human donor with classical Hodgkin lymphoma. The gene calls are TRBV27 and TRBJ1-4, with TRBD1 as a possible D gene (5 bases). The sample was peripheral blood mononuclear cells (PBMCs), taken at baseline. The CDR3 coding sequence is TGTGCCAGCGGGCTTCAGGGCCGAAAACTGTTTTTT. Amino acid sequence: CASGLQGRKLFF.